A single sample gave rise to the 32 T cell receptor beta chains below, sequenced in a study of T cells after yellow fever vaccination. TCRdb independently ran MiXCR on the 5' RACE reads; one entry per CDR3 protein. The table records about 630,000 distinct CDR3 sequences, approximately 13% of them present only once. Material: PBMCs, obtained on the day of the yellow fever booster vaccination. Receptor source: a man aged 25 to 40 who received the YFV17D yellow fever vaccine.

J is TRBJ1-1 and V is TRBV5-1; D unclear. Looked up from germline, CDR1 is SGHRS and CDR2 is YFSETQ. V lost 4 bases to trimming and J lost 3 bases, with 7 bases between them. The CDR3 runs 12 residues. The CDR3 nucleotides read TGCGCCAGCAGCCTGGAACACACTGAAGCTTTCTTT. Translating gives CASSLEHTEAFF.

This clonotype has just a few counts. V usage is TRBV2 and J usage is TRBJ2-5; TRBD2 is a possible D gene (5 bases). Looked up from germline, CDR1 is SNHLY and CDR2 is FYNNEI. This CDR3 is built from 15 residues. V was pared by 3 bases and J by 5 bases, with 16 bases between. DNA for the CDR3: TGTGCCAGCAGTGAGGAAGCAGGAGGTGGGGAGACCCAGTACTTC. This sequence encodes CASSEEAGGGETQYF.

The V gene is TRBV12-3 or TRBV12-4, the J gene TRBJ1-1; D is uncertain. The CDR3 is 12 amino acids. With 0 bases removed from V and 11 bases from J, the gap between germline ends came to 10 bases. The CDR3 DNA sequence: TGTGCCAGCAGTTTAGCGTCAACAGTCGCTTTCTTT. Amino acids: CASSLASTVAFF.

CDR3 in amino acids: CSARDFREKVHEQYF. For the CDR3, the DNA is TGCAGTGCTAGAGATTTCCGGGAGAAGGTTCACGAGCAGTACTTC. The chain links TRBV20-1 to TRBJ2-7; tentative D call: TRBD2 (6 bases). This CDR3 is built from 15 residues. The germline V gene encodes CDR1 DFQATT and CDR2 SNEGSKA (reference sequence). Trimming left V 0 bases short and J 5 bases short, with 17 bases between.

This clonotype was seen only a few times. This sequence joins TRBV29-1 and TRBJ2-2, with 8 positions matching TRBD2. Trimming removed 0 bases from V and 4 bases from J; junction bases left unmatched: 7. The CDR3 has 16 residues. Germline assignment: CDR1 SQVTM and CDR2 ANQGSEA. As DNA, the CDR3 is TGCAGCGTTGAAGATGGGCCTCTAGCGGGCACCGGGGAGCTGTTTTTT. It encodes CSVEDGPLAGTGELFF.

This clonotype was seen only a few times. The chain carries TRBV15 and TRBJ2-1; no definite D call. CDR3 length: 13 residues. CDR1 LNHNV and CDR2 YYDKDF come from the germline V gene (reference sequence). Trimming took 9 bases from V and 2 from J, leaving 11 bases between them. In nucleotides, the CDR3 is TGTGCCACATCAGGTTTAGCCTACAATGAGCAGTTCTTC. This sequence encodes CATSGLAYNEQFF.

This clonotype was seen only a few times. V is TRBV18 and J is TRBJ1-1; TRBD1 is a possible D gene (5 bases). The V and J ends lost 2 bases and 0 bases respectively, with 13 bases between them. The germline CDR1 and CDR2 sequences are KGHSH and LQKENI. The CDR3 totals 16 residues. This CDR3 is CASSPGAEGLNTEAFF. Here the CDR3 DNA reads TGTGCCAGCTCACCAGGGGCGGAAGGCTTGAACACTGAAGCTTTCTTT. Full variable domain (remainder filled in from reference TRBV18 and TRBJ1-1): NAGVMQNPRHLVRRRGQEARLRCSPMKGHSHVYWYRQLPEEGLKFMVYLQKENIIDESGMPKERFSAEFPKEGPSILRIQQVVRGDSAAYFCASSPGAEGLNTEAFFGQGTRLTVV.

CDR3: CSVDQILADTQYF. CDR3 DNA: TGCAGCGTTGACCAGATACTAGCAGATACGCAGTATTTT. The rearrangement uses TRBV29-1 and TRBJ2-3; tentative D call: TRBD2 (5 bases). Deletions cut 3 bases from V and 4 bases from J, with 11 bases between. This CDR3 region has 13 residues. The V gene's germline CDR1 is SQVTM and CDR2 ANQGSEA.

J is TRBJ2-4 and V is TRBV10-3; D remains ambiguous. V was trimmed by 0 bases and J by 7 bases, leaving 4 bases between them. The CDR3 has 12 residues. The germline V gene encodes CDR1 ENHRY and CDR2 SYGVKD. The CDR3 DNA reads TGTGCCATCAGTGAGTCGGGTAACATTCAGTACTTC. This gives the protein CAISESGNIQYF.

This clonotype came up a few times. V gene TRBV7-2 combines with J gene TRBJ2-1; 12 nucleotides match TRBD2. Germline V gene data show CDR1 as SGHTA and CDR2 as FQGNSA. The ends lost 8 bases at V and 6 bases at J; junction bases unmatched: 8. There are 15 residues in the CDR3. CDR3 in amino acids: CASVPLAGGINEQFF. Written as DNA, the CDR3 is TGTGCCAGCGTCCCCCTAGCGGGAGGGATCAATGAGCAGTTCTTC.

About this clonotype itself: This may be a read error, as it is one base from a much larger clone. The V gene is TRBV11-1, the J gene TRBJ2-1; 9 bases fit TRBD2. Trimming removed 5 bases from V and 0 bases from J; junction bases left unmatched: 11. Per the germline V gene, CDR1 is SGHAT and CDR2 is FQDESV (reference sequence). The CDR3 has 18 residues. DNA for the CDR3: TGTGCCAGCAGCGTGGTTTCGGCGGGAGGGGGCTCCTACAATGAGCAGTTCTTC. Amino acid sequence: CASSVVSAGGGSYNEQFF.

CDR3 amino acids: CASSATTGSVTDTQYF. The CDR3 region has the DNA TGTGCCAGCTCAGCCACAACGGGTTCGGTCACAGATACGCAGTATTTT. The V and J genes are TRBV18 and TRBJ2-3; D not resolved. Trimming removed 5 bases at V and 2 bases at J, with 17 bases between. Germline lookup yields CDR1 KGHSH and CDR2 LQKENI. CDR3 length: 16 residues.

This clonotype was picked up a small number of times. The J gene is TRBJ1-5, the V gene TRBV20-1; D is possibly TRBD1 (6 bases). Trimming pared 5 bases from V and 5 bases from J, leaving 19 bases between. The germline gives CDR1 DFQATT, CDR2 SNEGSKA (reference sequence). The CDR3 spans 15 residues. The CDR3 protein is CSAPKVGGYDQPQHF. CDR3 bases: TGCAGTGCTCCCAAAGTAGGGGGTTACGATCAGCCCCAGCATTTT.

This clonotype appeared a few times. This sequence joins TRBV30 and TRBJ2-2; no firm D call. Germline V gene sequence: CDR1 GTSNPN, CDR2 SVGIG (reference sequence). This CDR3 comprises 17 residues. Trimming stripped 5 bases from V and 0 bases from J, with 19 bases between. The CDR3 DNA is TGTGCCTGGGTAGCACCTCCGTGGCAGACGAACACCGGGGAGCTGTTTTTT. Amino acid sequence: CAWVAPPWQTNTGELFF.

V gene TRBV7-2 combines with J gene TRBJ2-7; D is unclear. CDR1 is SGHTA, CDR2 FQGNSA, per germline. V dropped 5 bases and J dropped 6 bases, with 14 bases sitting between them. The CDR3 has 13 amino acids. CDR3 bases: TGTGCCAGCAGCCAGATTAGCTTTGGCGAGCAGTACTTC. This sequence encodes CASSQISFGEQYF.

The chain employs TRBV20-1 and TRBJ1-3, with 8 bases identical to TRBD1. Germline lookup yields CDR1 DFQATT and CDR2 SNEGSKA (reference sequence). The CDR3 is 14 amino acids. V lost 5 bases, J lost 3 bases, and 6 bases stayed unmatched. The CDR3 sequence: CSAPDRGGGNTIYF. In DNA form, the CDR3 reads TGCAGTGCTCCTGACAGGGGCGGTGGAAACACCATATATTTT.

The sample holds a few counts of this clonotype. The chain joins TRBV19 to TRBJ2-1; D gene ambiguous. Germline loops: CDR1 LNHDA, CDR2 SQIVND (reference sequence). V lost 3 bases and J 1 base, leaving 10 bases between the germline ends. This CDR3 region has 15 residues. The CDR3 loop is CASSILATSYNEQFF. Here the CDR3 DNA reads TGTGCCAGTAGTATTTTGGCTACATCCTACAATGAGCAGTTCTTC. The complete variable domain, with remaining parts taken from reference TRBV19 and TRBJ2-1, reads DGGITQSPKYLFRKEGQNVTLSCEQNLNHDAMYWYRQDPGQGLRLIYYSQIVNDFQKGDIAEGYSVSREKKESFPLTVTSAQKNPTAFYLCASSILATSYNEQFFGPGTRLTVL.

This clonotype appeared a few times. The J gene is TRBJ2-1, the V gene TRBV15; 7 positions agree with TRBD1. V trimming: 0 bases; J trimming: 8 bases; junction bases outside the gene matches: 10. The CDR3 is made up of 16 amino acids. From germline, CDR1 is LNHNV and CDR2 YYDKDF (reference sequence). CDR3 protein: CATSREGQTGSYEQFF. As DNA, the CDR3 is TGTGCCACCAGCAGAGAGGGACAGACGGGAAGCTATGAGCAGTTCTTC.

The J gene is TRBJ2-3, the V gene TRBV5-1; D is perhaps TRBD2 (5 bases). Germline V lookup: CDR1 SGHRS, CDR2 YFSETQ. The CDR3 is 16 residues long. V lost 3 bases and J 6 bases, leaving 20 bases between the germline ends. The CDR3 loop reads CASSSAADLQRDTQYF. The CDR3 coding sequence is TGCGCCAGCAGCTCAGCGGCGGACCTGCAGAGGGATACGCAGTATTTT. The complete variable domain, with remaining parts taken from reference TRBV5-1 and TRBJ2-3, reads KAGVTQTPRYLIKTRGQQVTLSCSPISGHRSVSWYQQTPGQGLQFLFEYFSETQRNKGNFPGRFSGRQFSNSRSEMNVSTLELGDSALYLCASSSAADLQRDTQYFGPGTRLTVL.

The gene calls are TRBV15 and TRBJ2-3; no clear D gene. The germline V gene has CDR1 LNHNV and CDR2 YYDKDF (reference sequence). The CDR3 extends over 17 amino acids. V lost 3 bases and J 0 bases, leaving 16 bases between the germline ends. The CDR3 is CATSSERSPASTDTQYF. CDR3 in DNA: TGTGCCACCAGCAGCGAACGGAGCCCAGCTAGCACAGATACGCAGTATTTT.

This clonotype was detected only a few times. The chain joins TRBV29-1 to TRBJ2-1, with D perhaps matching TRBD2 (7 bases). Germline CDR1 SQVTM, CDR2 ANQGSEA. The CDR3 is 16 amino acids. V was clipped by 5 bases and J by 1 base, with 18 bases between them. DNA of the CDR3: TGCAGCGTTCTGGTCAGGGGCGGGAGATCCTACAATGAGCAGTTCTTC. Protein: CSVLVRGGRSYNEQFF.

V usage is TRBV10-3 and J usage is TRBJ2-1; TRBD2 matches at 7 bases. Germline V gene lookup returns CDR1 ENHRY and CDR2 SYGVKD. Trimming took 0 bases from V and 4 from J; bases not matched to a gene: 6. The CDR3 covers 16 residues. The CDR3 loop reads CAISESTGGLYNEQFF. As DNA, the CDR3 is TGTGCCATCAGTGAGTCGACGGGAGGCCTGTACAATGAGCAGTTCTTC.

The chain joins TRBV2 to TRBJ2-7; 7 bases match TRBD2. Looked up from germline, CDR1 is SNHLY and CDR2 is FYNNEI. The V gene end was trimmed by 0 bases and the J gene end by 7 bases; junction bases not matched to a gene: 9. The CDR3 runs to 15 residues. The CDR3 spells CASSEARVGGREQYF. The CDR3 DNA sequence: TGTGCCAGCAGTGAAGCGCGTGTGGGAGGGCGTGAGCAGTACTTC.

This clonotype was detected a few times. J is TRBJ2-7 and V is TRBV30, with 11 bases aligning to TRBD1. The CDR3 is 16 amino acids. Germline loops: CDR1 GTSNPN, CDR2 SVGIG (reference sequence). V shed 4 bases, J shed 6 bases, and the junction held 14 bases outside the gene matches. The CDR3 region has the DNA TGTGCCTGGACCGAAAGGACAGGGGGCGTTAAGTCCGAGCAGTACTTC. Protein: CAWTERTGGVKSEQYF.

This chain links TRBV6-5 with TRBJ2-3; D is undetermined. Trimming removed 6 bases from V and 0 bases from J, with 10 bases in between. Germline assignment: CDR1 MNHEY and CDR2 SVGAGI. CDR3 size: 14 residues. In DNA form, the CDR3 reads TGTGCCAGCAGGTACCGGCCAAGCACAGATACGCAGTATTTT. It encodes CASRYRPSTDTQYF.

The chain links TRBV5-6 to TRBJ2-3; TRBD2 aligns across 15 bases. The trim removed 0 bases at V and 6 bases at J, leaving 8 bases unmatched. In germline, CDR1 is SGHDT, CDR2 YYEEEE. The CDR3 length is 18 residues. CDR3 sequence (DNA): TGTGCCAGCAGCTTGGCGAGGACTAGCGGGAGGGCGGCGGATACGCAGTATTTT. This codes for CASSLARTSGRAADTQYF.

This chain links TRBV14 with TRBJ2-6; D unresolved. Germline V lookup: CDR1 SGHDN, CDR2 FVKESK. The CDR3 is 15 residues long. Trimming took 5 bases from V and 0 from J, leaving 8 bases between them. CDR3 sequence (DNA): TGTGCCAGCAGCAAAACAGCCTCTGGGGCCAACGTCCTGACTTTC. This sequence encodes CASSKTASGANVLTF. The variable domain in full, completed from reference TRBV14 and TRBJ2-6, reads EAGVTQFPSHSVIEKGQTVTLRCDPISGHDNLYWYRRVMGKEIKFLLHFVKESKQDESGMPNNRFLAERTGGTYSTLKVQPAELEDSGVYFCASSKTASGANVLTFGAGSRLTVL.

This clonotype was picked up a small number of times. The chain combines TRBV4-3 with TRBJ2-1, with D unresolved. Trimming removed 1 base at V and 7 bases at J, with 17 bases between. This CDR3 is built from 16 residues. Germline CDR1 is LGHNA and CDR2 is YSLEER. The CDR3 sequence is CASSQGFGPNRNEQFF. The DNA of the CDR3 is TGCGCCAGCAGCCAAGGCTTTGGACCCAATCGGAATGAGCAGTTCTTC.

This clonotype was counted a few times. This chain links TRBV11-3 with TRBJ1-1; 7 nucleotides match TRBD1. Looked up from germline, CDR1 is SGHNT and CDR2 is YENEEA. J was trimmed by 2 bases and V by 6 bases; bases with no gene match: 6. The CDR3 spans 14 residues. The CDR3 DNA follows: TGTGCCAGCAGTGTTCAGGGGGACAACACTGAAGCTTTCTTT. As protein: CASSVQGDNTEAFF.

In this sample, this clonotype turned up many times. The rearrangement uses TRBV28 and TRBJ2-1, with 8 positions matching TRBD2. Germline V lookup: CDR1 MDHEN, CDR2 SYDVKM. V lost 8 bases to trimming and J lost 7 bases; unmatched junction nucleotides: 10. This CDR3 has 14 residues. CDR3 nucleotide sequence: TGTGCCAGCCACTCCAGCGGGAGTAGGAATGAGCAGTTCTTC. Protein sequence: CASHSSGSRNEQFF.

The rearrangement uses TRBV7-2 and TRBJ2-7; perhaps TRBD2 as D (6 bases). V lost 3 bases to trimming and J lost 2 bases, with 11 bases between them. CDR1 is SGHTA and CDR2 is FQGNSA in the germline V gene. This CDR3 is built from 14 residues. The CDR3 nucleotides are TGTGCCAGCAGCTTCGGGGGTGAGGCCTACGAGCAGTACTTC. Protein product: CASSFGGEAYEQYF.

The chain couples TRBV27 to TRBJ1-2; no firm D call. V was shortened by 3 bases and J by 4 bases, with 12 bases between the two germline ends. Germline V gene sequence: CDR1 MNHEY, CDR2 SMNVEV (reference sequence). This CDR3 has 14 residues. In DNA, the CDR3 is TGTGCCAGCAGTTTGGGCGCAGAGTTCTATGGCTACACCTTC. Residues: CASSLGAEFYGYTF.